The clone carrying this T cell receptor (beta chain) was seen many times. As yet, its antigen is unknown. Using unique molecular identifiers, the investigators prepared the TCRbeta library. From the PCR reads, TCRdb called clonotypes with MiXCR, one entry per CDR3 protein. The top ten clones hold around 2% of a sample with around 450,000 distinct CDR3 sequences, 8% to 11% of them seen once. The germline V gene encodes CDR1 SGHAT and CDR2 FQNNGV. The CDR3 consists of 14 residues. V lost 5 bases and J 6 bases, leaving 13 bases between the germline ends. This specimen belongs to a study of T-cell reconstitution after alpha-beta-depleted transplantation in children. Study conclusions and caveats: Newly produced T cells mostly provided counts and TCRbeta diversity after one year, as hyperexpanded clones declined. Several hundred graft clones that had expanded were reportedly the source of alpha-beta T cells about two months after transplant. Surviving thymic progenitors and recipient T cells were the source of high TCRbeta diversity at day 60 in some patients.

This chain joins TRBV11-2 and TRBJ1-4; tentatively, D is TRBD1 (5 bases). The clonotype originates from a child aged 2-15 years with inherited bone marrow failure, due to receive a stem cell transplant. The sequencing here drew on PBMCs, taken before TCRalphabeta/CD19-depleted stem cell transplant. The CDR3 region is CASSHRTRDEKLFF. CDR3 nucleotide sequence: TGTGCCAGCAGCCACCGGACCAGGGATGAAAAACTGTTTTTT.